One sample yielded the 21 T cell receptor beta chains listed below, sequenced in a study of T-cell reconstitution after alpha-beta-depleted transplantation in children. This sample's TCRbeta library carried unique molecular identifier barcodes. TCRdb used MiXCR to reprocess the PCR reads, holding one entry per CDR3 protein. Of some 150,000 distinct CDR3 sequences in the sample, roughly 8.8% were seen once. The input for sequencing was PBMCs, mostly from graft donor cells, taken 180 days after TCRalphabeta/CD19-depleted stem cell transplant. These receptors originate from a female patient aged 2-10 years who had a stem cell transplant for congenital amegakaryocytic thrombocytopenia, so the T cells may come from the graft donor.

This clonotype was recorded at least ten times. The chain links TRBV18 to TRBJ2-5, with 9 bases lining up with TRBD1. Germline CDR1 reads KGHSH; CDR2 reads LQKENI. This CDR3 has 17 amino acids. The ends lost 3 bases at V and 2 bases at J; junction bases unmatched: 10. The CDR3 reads CASSPRGQGYLQETQYF. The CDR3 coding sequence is TGTGCCAGCTCACCTCGAGGACAGGGGTATCTGCAAGAGACCCAGTACTTC.

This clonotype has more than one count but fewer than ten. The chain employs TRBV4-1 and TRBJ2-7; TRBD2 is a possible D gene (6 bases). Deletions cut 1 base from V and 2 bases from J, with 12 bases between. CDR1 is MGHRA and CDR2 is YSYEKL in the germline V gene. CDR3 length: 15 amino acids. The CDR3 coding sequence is TGCGCCAGCAGCCAAGTGGCGGGACCTGCCTACGAGCAGTACTTC. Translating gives CASSQVAGPAYEQYF.

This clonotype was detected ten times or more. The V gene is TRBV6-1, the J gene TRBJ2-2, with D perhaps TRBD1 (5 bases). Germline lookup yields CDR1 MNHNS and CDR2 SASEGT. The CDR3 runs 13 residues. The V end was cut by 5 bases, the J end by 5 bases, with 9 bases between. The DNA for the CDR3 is TGTGCCAGCAGTAATTCAGGGACCGGGGAGCTGTTTTTT. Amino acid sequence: CASSNSGTGELFF.

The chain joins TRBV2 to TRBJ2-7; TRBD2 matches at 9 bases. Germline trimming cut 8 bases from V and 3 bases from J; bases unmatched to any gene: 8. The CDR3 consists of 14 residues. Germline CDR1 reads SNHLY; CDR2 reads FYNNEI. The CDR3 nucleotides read TGTGCCAGCGAAGATAGCGGGAGCGTCTACGAGCAGTACTTC. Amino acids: CASEDSGSVYEQYF.

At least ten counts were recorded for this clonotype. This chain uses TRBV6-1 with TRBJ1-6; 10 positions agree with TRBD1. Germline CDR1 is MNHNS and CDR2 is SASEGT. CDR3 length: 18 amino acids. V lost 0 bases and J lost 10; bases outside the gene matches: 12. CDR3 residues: CASSEAGTGAGKGSPLHF. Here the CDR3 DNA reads TGTGCCAGCAGTGAAGCCGGGACAGGGGCGGGGAAGGGATCACCCCTCCACTTT.

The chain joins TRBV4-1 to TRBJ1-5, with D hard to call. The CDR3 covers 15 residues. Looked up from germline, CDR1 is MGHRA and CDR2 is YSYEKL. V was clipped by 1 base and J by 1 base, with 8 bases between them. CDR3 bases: TGCGCCAGCAGCCAAGGGAACAGAAGCAATCAGCCCCAGCATTTT. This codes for CASSQGNRSNQPQHF.

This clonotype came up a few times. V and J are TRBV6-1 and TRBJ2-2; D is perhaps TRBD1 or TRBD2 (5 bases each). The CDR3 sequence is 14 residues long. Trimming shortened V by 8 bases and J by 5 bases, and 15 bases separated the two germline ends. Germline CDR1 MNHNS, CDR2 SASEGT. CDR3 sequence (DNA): TGTGCCAGCCGGCTGAGGGGTTGGACCGGGGAGCTGTTTTTT. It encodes CASRLRGWTGELFF.

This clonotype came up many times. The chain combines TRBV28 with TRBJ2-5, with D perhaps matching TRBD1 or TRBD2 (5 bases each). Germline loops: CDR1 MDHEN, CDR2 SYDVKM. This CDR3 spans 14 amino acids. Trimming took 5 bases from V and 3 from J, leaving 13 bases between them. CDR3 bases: TGTGCCAGCAGTCTCCCGGGGACGGAAGAGACCCAGTACTTC. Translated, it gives CASSLPGTEETQYF.

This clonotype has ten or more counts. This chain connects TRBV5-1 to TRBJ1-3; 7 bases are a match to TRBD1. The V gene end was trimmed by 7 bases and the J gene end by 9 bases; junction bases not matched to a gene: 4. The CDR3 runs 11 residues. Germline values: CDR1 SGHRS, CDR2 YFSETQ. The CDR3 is CASGDSTTIYF. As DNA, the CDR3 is TGCGCCAGCGGGGACAGTACCACCATATATTTT.

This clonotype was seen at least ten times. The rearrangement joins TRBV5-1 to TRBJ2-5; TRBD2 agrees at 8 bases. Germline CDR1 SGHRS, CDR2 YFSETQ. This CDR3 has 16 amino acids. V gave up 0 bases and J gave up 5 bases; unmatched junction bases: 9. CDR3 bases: TGCGCCAGCAGCTTGGATGGTAGCGGGATGGTGGAGACCCAGTACTTC. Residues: CASSLDGSGMVETQYF.

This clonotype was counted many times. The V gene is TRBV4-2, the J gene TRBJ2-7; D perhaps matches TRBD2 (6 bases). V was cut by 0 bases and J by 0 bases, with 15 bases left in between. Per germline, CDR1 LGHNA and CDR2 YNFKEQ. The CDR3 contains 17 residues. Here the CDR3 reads CASSQDIRAGSSYEQYF. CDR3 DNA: TGTGCCAGCAGCCAAGATATCAGGGCGGGGAGCTCCTACGAGCAGTACTTC.

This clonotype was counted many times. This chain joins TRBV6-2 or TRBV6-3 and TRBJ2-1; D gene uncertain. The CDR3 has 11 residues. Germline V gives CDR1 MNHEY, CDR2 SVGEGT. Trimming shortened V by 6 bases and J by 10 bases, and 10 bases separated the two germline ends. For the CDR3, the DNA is TGTGCCAGCAGGGGGAATGAAGAGCAGTTCTTC. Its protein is CASRGNEEQFF.

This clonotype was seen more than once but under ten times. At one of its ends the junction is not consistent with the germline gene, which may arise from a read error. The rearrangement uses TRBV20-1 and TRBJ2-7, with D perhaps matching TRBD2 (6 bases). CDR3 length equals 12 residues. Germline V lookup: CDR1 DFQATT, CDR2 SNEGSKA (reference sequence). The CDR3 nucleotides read TGCAGCGCTAAACGGGGAGGCTACGAGCAGTACTTC. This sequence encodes CSAKRGGYEQYF.

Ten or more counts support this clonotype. CDR3 sequence (DNA): TGTGCCAGCAGCTTAGACGGGACTCCCTTCAAAGGGCAGTTCTTC. Translation gives CASSLDGTPFKGQFF. The chain recombines TRBV7-2 with TRBJ2-1; TRBD2 is a possible D gene (6 bases). Per the germline V gene, CDR1 is SGHTA and CDR2 is FQGNSA. The V gene lost 1 base and the J gene lost 12 bases, with 19 bases spanning the gap. This CDR3 spans 15 amino acids. Full variable domain (rest looked up from reference TRBV7-2 and TRBJ2-1): GAGVSQSPSNKVTEKGKDVELRCDPISGHTALYWYRQSLGQGLEFLIYFQGNSAPDKSGLPSDRFSAERTGGSVSTLTIQRTQQEDSAVYLCASSLDGTPFKGQFFGPGTRLTVL.

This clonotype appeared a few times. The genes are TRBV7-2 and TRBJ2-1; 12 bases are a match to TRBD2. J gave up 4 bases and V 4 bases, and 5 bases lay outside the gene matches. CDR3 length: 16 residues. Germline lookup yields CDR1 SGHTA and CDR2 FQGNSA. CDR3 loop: CASSSRTSGTYNEQFF. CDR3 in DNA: TGTGCCAGCAGCTCCCGGACTAGCGGGACTTACAATGAGCAGTTCTTC.

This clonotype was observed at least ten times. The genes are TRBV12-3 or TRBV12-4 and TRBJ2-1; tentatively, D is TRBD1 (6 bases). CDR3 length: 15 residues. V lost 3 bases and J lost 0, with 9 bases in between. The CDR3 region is CASSFGTTSYNEQFF. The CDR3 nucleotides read TGTGCCAGCAGTTTCGGGACAACCTCCTACAATGAGCAGTTCTTC.

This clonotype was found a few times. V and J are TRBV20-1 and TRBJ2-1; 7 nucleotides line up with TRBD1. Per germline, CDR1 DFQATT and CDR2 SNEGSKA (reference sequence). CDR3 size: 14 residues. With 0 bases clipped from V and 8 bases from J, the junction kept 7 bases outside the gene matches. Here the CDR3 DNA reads TGCAGTGCTAGAGATGTTGTAGGACAGGATGAGCAGTTCTTC. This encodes CSARDVVGQDEQFF.

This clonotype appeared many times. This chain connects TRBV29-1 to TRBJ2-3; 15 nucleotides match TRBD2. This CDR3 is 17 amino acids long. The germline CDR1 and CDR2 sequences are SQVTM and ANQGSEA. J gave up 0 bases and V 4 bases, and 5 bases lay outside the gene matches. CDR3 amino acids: CSVAGTSGRPSTDTQYF. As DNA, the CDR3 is TGCAGCGTTGCCGGGACTAGCGGGAGGCCTAGCACAGATACGCAGTATTTT.

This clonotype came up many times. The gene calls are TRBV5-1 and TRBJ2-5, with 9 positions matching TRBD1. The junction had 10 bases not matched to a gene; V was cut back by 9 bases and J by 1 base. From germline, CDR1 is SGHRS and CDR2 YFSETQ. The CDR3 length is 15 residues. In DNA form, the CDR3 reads TGCGCCACAAAATGGACAGGGGTCCTCCAAGAGACCCAGTACTTC. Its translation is CATKWTGVLQETQYF.

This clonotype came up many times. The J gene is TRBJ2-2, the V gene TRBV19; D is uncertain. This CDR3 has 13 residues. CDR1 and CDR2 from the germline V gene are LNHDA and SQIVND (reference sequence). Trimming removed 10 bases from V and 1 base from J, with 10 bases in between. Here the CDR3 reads CAIQLENTGELFF. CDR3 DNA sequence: TGTGCCATTCAGCTAGAGAACACCGGGGAGCTGTTTTTT.

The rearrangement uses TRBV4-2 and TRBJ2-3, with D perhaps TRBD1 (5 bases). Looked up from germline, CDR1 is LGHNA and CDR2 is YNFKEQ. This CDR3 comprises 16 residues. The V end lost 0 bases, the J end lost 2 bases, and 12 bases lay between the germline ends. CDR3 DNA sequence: TGTGCCAGCAGCCAAGATCCCGGACAAACCACAGATACGCAGTATTTT. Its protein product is CASSQDPGQTTDTQYF.